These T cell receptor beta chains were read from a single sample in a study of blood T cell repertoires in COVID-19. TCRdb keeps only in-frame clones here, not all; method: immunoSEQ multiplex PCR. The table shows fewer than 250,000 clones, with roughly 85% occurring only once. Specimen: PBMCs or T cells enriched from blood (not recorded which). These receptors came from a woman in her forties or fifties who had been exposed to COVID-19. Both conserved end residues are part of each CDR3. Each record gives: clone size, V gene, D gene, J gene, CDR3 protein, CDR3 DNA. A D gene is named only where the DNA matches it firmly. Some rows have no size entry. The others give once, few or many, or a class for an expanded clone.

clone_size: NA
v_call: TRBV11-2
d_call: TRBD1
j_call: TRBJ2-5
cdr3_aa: CASSPSRTGVETQYF
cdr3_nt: TGTGCCAGCAGCCCCAGCAGGACAGGCGTGGAGACCCAGTACTTC

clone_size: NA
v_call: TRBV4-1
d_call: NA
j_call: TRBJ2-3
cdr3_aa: CASSQDRGTSTDTQYF
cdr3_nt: TGCGCCAGCAGCCAAGATCGCGGGACTAGCACAGATACGCAGTATTTT

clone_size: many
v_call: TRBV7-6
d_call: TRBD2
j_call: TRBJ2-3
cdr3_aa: CASSGSAGGQTQYF
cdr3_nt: TGTGCCAGCAGCGGCTCGGCGGGGGGGCAAACGCAGTATTTT

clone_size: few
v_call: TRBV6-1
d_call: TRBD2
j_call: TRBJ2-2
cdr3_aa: CASSELAGEGGELFF
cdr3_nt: TGTGCCAGCAGTGAACTAGCGGGGGAAGGTGGGGAGCTGTTTTTT

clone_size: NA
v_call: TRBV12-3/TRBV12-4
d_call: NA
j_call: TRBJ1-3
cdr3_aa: CASSGLGNTIYF
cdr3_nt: TGTGCCAGCAGTGGCCTTGGAAACACCATATATTTT

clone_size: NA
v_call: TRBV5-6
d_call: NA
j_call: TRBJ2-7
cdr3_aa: CASSPFPRSYEQYF
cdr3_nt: TGTGCCAGCAGCCCTTTCCCCCGCTCCTACGAGCAGTACTTC

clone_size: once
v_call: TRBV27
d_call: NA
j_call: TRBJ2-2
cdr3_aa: CASSFGGIGELFF
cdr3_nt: TGTGCCAGCAGTTTCGGAGGGATCGGGGAGCTGTTTTTT

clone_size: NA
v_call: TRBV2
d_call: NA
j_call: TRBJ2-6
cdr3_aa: CASSGGSGANVLTF
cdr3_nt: TGTGCCAGCAGTGGAGGTTCTGGGGCCAACGTCCTGACTTTC

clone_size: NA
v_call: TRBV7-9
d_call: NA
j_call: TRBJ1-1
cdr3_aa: CASSLSENTEAFF
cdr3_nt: TGTGCCAGCAGCTTATCAGAGAACACTGAAGCTTTCTTT

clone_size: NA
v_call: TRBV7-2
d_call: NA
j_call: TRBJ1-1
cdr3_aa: CASSPLGRGAFF
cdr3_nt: TGTGCCAGCAGCCCCCTCGGGAGAGGGGCTTTCTTT

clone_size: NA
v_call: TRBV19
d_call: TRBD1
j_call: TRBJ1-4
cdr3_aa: CASRRGGTATPVGEKLFF
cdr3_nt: TGTGCCAGTAGACGGGGCGGGACAGCAACCCCTGTGGGTGAAAAACTGTTTTTT

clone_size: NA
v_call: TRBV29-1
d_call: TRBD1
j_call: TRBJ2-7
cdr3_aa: CSATGQSYEQYF
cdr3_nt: TGCAGCGCCACGGGACAGTCCTACGAGCAGTACTTC

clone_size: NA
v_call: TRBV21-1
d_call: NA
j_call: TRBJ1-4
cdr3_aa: CASSNRQGGNEKLFF
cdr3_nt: TGTGCCAGCAGCAACCGACAGGGCGGTAATGAAAAACTGTTTTTT

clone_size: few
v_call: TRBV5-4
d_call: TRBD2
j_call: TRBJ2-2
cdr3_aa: CASSPGGGPLAGELFF
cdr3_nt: TGTGCCAGCAGCCCGGGGGGGGGCCCTCTTGCCGGGGAGCTGTTTTTT

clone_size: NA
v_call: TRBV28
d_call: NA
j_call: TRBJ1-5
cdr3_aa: CASIRRGKNNQPQHF
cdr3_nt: TGTGCCAGCATCAGGAGAGGGAAGAACAATCAGCCCCAGCATTTT

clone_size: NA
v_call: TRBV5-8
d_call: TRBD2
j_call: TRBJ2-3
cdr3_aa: CASSHLTSGGAGDTQYF
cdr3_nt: TGTGCCAGCAGCCATCTTACTAGCGGGGGGGCCGGAGATACGCAGTATTTT

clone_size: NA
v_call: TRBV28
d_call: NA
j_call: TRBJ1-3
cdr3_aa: CASSPQGYHSGNTIYF
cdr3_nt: TGTGCCAGCAGTCCACAGGGTTATCACTCTGGAAACACCATATATTTT

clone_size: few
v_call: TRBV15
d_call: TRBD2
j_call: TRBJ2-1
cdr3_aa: CATSTGEGGDYNEQFF
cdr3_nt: TGTGCCACCAGCACCGGGGAGGGCGGGGATTACAATGAGCAGTTCTTC

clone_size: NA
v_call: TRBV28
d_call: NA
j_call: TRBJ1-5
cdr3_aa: CASSFMRMRSNQPQHF
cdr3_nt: TGTGCCAGCAGTTTTATGAGGATGAGGAGCAATCAGCCCCAGCATTTT

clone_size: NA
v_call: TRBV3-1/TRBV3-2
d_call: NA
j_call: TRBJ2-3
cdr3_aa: CASSQDLRGGADTQYF
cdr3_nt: TGTGCCAGCAGCCAAGATTTGAGAGGTGGAGCAGATACGCAGTATTTT

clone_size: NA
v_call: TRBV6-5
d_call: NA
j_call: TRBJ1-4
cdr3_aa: CASTRQVNEKLFF
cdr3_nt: TGTGCCAGCACCCGACAGGTTAATGAAAAACTGTTTTTT

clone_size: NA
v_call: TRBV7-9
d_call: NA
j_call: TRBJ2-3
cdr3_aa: CASSLTTYTDTQYF
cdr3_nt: TGTGCCAGCAGCTTAACCACATACACAGATACGCAGTATTTT

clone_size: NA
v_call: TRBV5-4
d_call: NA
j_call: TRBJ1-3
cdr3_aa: CASSLTGTGNTIYF
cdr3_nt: TGTGCCAGCAGCTTGACAGGGACTGGAAACACCATATATTTT

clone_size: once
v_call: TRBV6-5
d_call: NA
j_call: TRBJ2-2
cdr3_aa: CASGLGGARTGELFF
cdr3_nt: TGTGCCAGCGGACTAGGGGGGGCGAGGACCGGGGAGCTGTTTTTT

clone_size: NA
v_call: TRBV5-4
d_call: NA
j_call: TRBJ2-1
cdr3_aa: CASSLGELGLNEQFF
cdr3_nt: TGTGCCAGCAGCTTGGGAGAACTAGGTCTCAATGAGCAGTTCTTC

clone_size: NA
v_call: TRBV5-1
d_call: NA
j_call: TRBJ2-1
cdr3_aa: CASSLGGPYRESYNEQFF
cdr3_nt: TGCGCCAGCAGCTTGGGGGGTCCCTACAGGGAATCCTACAATGAGCAGTTCTTC

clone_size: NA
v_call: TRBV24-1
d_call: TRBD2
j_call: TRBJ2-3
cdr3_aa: CATSALAGVTDTQYF
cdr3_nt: TGTGCCACCAGTGCGCTAGCGGGGGTTACAGATACGCAGTATTTT

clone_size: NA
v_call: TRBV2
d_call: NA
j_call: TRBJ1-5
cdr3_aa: CASSVERGRLLGNQPQHF
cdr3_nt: TGTGCCAGCAGTGTCGAAAGGGGAAGGCTCTTGGGCAATCAGCCCCAGCATTTT

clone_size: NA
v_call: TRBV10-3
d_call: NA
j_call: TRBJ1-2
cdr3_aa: CAIRSNYGYTF
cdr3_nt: TGTGCCATCAGGAGCAATTATGGCTACACCTTC

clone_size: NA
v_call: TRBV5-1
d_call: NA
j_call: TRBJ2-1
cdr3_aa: CASSLTRLDNEQFF
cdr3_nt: TGCGCCAGCAGCTTGACACGACTAGACAATGAGCAGTTCTTC

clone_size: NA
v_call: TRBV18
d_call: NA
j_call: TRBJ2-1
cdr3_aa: CASSPPGGHNEQFF
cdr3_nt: TGTGCCAGCTCACCACCGGGGGGTCACAATGAGCAGTTCTTC

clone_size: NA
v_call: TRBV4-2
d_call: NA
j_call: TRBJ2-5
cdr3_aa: CASSQPGSGKETQYF
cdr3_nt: TGTGCCAGCAGCCAACCGGGTAGCGGTAAAGAGACCCAGTACTTC

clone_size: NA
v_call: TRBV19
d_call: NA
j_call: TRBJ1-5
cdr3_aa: CASSTGGQPQHF
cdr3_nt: TGTGCCAGTAGTACCGGGGGGCAGCCCCAGCATTTT

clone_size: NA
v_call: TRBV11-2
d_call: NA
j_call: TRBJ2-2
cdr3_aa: CASSLMGVRELFF
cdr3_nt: TGTGCCAGCAGCTTGATGGGAGTCCGGGAGCTGTTTTTT

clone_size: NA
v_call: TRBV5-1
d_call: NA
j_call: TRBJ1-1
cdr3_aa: CASRDRNTEAFF
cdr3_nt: TGCGCCAGCAGGGACAGAAACACTGAAGCTTTCTTT

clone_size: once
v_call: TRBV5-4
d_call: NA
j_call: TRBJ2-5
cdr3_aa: CASSADLGQETQYF
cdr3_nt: TGTGCCAGCAGCGCCGACCTAGGCCAAGAGACCCAGTACTTC

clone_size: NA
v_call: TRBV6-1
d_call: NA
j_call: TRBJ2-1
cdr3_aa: CASSESYNEQFF
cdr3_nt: TGTGCCAGCAGTGAATCGTACAATGAGCAGTTCTTC

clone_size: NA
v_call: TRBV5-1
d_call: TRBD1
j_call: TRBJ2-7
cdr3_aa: CASSLGTDSYEQYF
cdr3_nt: TGCGCCAGCAGCTTAGGGACAGATTCCTACGAGCAGTACTTC

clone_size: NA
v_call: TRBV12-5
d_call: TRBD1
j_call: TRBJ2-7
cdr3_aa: CASGLEPGQATYEQYF
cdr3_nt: TGTGCTAGTGGTTTGGAGCCGGGACAGGCGACCTACGAGCAGTACTTC

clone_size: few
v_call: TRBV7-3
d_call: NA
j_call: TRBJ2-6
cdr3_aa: CASSPSGANVLTF
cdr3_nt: TGTGCCAGCAGCCCTTCTGGGGCCAACGTCCTGACTTTC

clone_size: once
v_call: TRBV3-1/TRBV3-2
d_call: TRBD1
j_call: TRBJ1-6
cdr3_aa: CASSPGTGRGSPLHF
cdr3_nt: TGTGCCAGCAGCCCAGGGACAGGGCGAGGTTCACCCCTCCACTTT

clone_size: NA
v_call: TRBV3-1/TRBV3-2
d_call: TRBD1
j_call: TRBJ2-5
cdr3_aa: CASSQAGQGAGETQYF
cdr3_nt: TGTGCCAGCAGCCAAGCCGGCCAGGGGGCTGGAGAGACCCAGTACTTC

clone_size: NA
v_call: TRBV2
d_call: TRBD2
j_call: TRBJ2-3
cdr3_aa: CASDAGGGTDTQYF
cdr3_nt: TGTGCCAGCGACGCGGGGGGGGGCACAGATACGCAGTATTTT

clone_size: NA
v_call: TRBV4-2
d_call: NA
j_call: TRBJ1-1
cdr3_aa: CASRALNTEAFF
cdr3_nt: TGTGCCAGCAGGGCCTTGAACACTGAAGCTTTCTTT

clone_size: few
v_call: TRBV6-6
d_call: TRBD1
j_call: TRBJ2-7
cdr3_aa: CASSPRDRGGEQYF
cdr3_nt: TGTGCCAGCAGCCCCCGGGACAGGGGAGGCGAGCAGTACTTC

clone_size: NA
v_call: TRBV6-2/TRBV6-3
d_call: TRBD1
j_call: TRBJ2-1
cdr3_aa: CASSPRDSSYNEQFF
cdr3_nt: TGTGCCAGCAGCCCCAGGGACAGCTCCTACAATGAGCAGTTCTTC

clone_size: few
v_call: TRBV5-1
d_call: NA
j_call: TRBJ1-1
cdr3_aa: CASSPNSMNTEAFF
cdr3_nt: TGCGCCAGCAGCCCCAACTCAATGAACACTGAAGCTTTCTTT

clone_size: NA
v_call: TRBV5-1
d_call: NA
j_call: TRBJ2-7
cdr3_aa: CASSLAGTAYEQYF
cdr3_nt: TGCGCCAGCAGCTTAGCTGGGACTGCCTACGAGCAGTACTTC

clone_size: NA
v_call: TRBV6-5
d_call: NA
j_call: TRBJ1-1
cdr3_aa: CASSYTLWEGTEAFF
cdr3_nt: TGTGCCAGCAGTTACACCCTTTGGGAGGGAACTGAAGCTTTCTTT

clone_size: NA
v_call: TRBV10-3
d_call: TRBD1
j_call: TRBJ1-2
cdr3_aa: CATYSGTGNYGYTF
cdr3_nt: TGTGCCACCTATTCCGGGACAGGCAACTATGGCTACACCTTC